What follows are 8 T cell receptor beta chains derived from one specimen sequenced in a study of cytomegalovirus exposure and HLA in healthy donors (dated by TCRdb to about 2017). The library was prepared using the immunoSEQ multiplex PCR assay. The multiplex PCR relied on a mix of 60 forward primers for TCR Vbeta segments and 13 reverse primers for TCR Jbeta segments. TCRdb mirrors the immuneACCESS table, restricted to in-frame sequences. Some clones are absent from its copies; in checked studies, under half trace to an unresolved V gene, and the reason for the others is unknown. Counted in this sample were around 150,000 clones; roughly 79% of them appeared once. The ten top clones hold around 1.3% of the sample. Sequenced input: PBMCs. These receptors all stem from a woman between 45 and 65 years old in good health and CMV-seronegative.

The V gene is TRBV10-3, the J gene TRBJ2-1; no clear D gene. In germline, CDR1 is ENHRY, CDR2 SYGVKD. V shed 6 bases and J shed 0 bases, with 6 bases lying between them. The CDR3 runs 13 residues. DNA of the CDR3: TGTGCCATCAGCAACAGCTCCTACAATGAGCAGTTCTTC. It specifies CAISNSSYNEQFF.

V gene TRBV6-1 combines with J gene TRBJ2-7; TRBD1 might be the D (6 bases). The CDR3 totals 15 residues. Deletions cut 7 bases from V and 3 bases from J, with 19 bases between. Germline V CDR1 and CDR2: MNHNS, SASEGT. Here the CDR3 reads CASNRWTEVNYEQYF. As DNA, the CDR3 is TGTGCCAGCAATCGTTGGACAGAAGTTAACTACGAGCAGTACTTC.

This clone was observed once. The chain combines TRBV4-3 with TRBJ2-7; perhaps TRBD2 as D (5 bases). CDR3 length equals 14 residues. Germline CDR1 and CDR2: LGHNA and YSLEER. The V end was cut by 4 bases, the J end by 0 bases, with 10 bases between. CDR3 loop: CASSRERFSYEQYF. Here the CDR3 DNA reads TGCGCCAGCAGCCGGGAGCGGTTCTCCTACGAGCAGTACTTC.

This clone was detected once. The chain carries TRBV11-2 and TRBJ1-6; 7 nucleotides agree with TRBD1. Germline values: CDR1 SGHAT, CDR2 FQNNGV. This CDR3 is 16 amino acids long. The V gene end was trimmed by 5 bases and the J gene end by 5 bases; junction bases not matched to a gene: 9. CDR3 amino acids: CASSVSPGTDNSPLHF. The CDR3 region has the DNA TGTGCCAGCAGCGTCTCCCCCGGGACAGATAATTCACCCCTCCACTTT.

The V call is TRBV4-2, the J call TRBJ1-1, with TRBD1 identical over 7 bases. CDR3 size: 16 residues. After removal of 4 bases from V and 0 bases from J, the junction contained 8 bases not matched to a gene. Looked up from germline, CDR1 is LGHNA and CDR2 is YNFKEQ. The CDR3 DNA is TGTGCCAGCAGCCCCCTGGGACAGTATTTGAACACTGAAGCTTTCTTT. Translated, it gives CASSPLGQYLNTEAFF.

This clone was seen only a few times. In nucleotides, the CDR3 is TGTGCCATTAGCGACAATAATGAGCAGTTCTTC. Protein product: CAISDNNEQFF. This chain connects TRBV19 to TRBJ2-1; D may be TRBD2 (5 bases). The length of the CDR3 is 11 residues. V was trimmed by 10 bases and J by 7 bases, leaving 11 bases between them. Germline V gives CDR1 LNHDA, CDR2 SQIVND (reference sequence).

This rearrangement joins TRBV7-2 to TRBJ2-4, with D perhaps TRBD2 (8 bases). The CDR3 covers 18 residues. Germline lookup yields CDR1 SGHTA and CDR2 FQGNSA. Trimming cost V 1 base and J 7 bases, with 23 bases left between them. The CDR3 is CASSLDEGPGGGWNIQYF. The CDR3 DNA follows: TGTGCCAGCAGCTTAGATGAGGGGCCGGGAGGGGGCTGGAACATTCAGTACTTC.

This clone has more than one count but fewer than ten. V gene TRBV18 combines with J gene TRBJ1-1; D call uncertain. This CDR3 comprises 13 residues. Germline assignment: CDR1 KGHSH and CDR2 LQKENI. Trimming took 4 bases from V and 3 from J, leaving 9 bases between them. In DNA form, the CDR3 reads TGTGCCAGCTCACTCGGGTCCGACACTGAAGCTTTCTTT. Protein: CASSLGSDTEAFF.